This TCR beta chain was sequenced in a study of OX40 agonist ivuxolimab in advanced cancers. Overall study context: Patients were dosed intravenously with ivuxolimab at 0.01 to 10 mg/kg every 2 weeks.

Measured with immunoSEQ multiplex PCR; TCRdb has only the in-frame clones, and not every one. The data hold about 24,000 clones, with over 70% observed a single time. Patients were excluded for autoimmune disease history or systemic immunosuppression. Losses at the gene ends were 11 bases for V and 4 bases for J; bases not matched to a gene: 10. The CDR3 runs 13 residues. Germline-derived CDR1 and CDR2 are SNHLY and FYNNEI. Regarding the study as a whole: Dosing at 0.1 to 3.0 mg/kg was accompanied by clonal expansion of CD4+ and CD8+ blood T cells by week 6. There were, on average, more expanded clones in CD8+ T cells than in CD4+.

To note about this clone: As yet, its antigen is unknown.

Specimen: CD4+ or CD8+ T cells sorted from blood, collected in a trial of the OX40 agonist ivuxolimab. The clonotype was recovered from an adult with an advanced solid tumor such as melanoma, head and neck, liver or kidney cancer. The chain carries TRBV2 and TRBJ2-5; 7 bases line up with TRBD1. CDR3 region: CAQHRGLGETQYF. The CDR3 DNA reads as TGTGCCCAACACAGGGGCCTGGGAGAGACCCAGTACTTC.